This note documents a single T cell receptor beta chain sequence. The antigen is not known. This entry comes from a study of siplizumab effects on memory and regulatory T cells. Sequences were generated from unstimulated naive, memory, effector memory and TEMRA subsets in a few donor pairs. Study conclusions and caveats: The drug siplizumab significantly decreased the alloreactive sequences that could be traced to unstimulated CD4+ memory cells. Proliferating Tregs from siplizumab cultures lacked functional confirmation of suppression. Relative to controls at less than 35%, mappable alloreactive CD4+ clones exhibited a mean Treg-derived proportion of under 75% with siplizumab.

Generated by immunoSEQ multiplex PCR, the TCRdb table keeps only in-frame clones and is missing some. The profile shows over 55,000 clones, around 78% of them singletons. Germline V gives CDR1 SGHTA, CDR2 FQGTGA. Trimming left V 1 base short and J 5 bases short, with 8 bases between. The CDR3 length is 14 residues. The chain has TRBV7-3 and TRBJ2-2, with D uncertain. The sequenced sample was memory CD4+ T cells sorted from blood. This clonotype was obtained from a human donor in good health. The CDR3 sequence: CASSLIPETGELFF. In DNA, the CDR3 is TGTGCCAGCAGCTTAATTCCGGAAACCGGGGAGCTGTTTTTT.